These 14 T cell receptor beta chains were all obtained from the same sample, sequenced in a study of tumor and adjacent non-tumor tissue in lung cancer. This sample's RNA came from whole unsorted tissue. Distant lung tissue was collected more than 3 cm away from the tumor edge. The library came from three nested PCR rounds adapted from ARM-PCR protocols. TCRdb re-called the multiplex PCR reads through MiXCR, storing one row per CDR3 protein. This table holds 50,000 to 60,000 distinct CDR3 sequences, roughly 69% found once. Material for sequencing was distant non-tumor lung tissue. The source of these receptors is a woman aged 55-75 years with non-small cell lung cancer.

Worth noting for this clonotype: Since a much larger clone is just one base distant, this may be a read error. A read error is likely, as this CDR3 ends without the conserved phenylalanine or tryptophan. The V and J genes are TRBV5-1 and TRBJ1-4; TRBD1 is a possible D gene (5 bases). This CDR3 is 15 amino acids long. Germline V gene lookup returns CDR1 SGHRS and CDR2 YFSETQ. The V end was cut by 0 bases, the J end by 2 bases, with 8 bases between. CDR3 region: CASSLEAGTNEKLFS. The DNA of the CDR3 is TGCGCCAGCAGCTTGGAGGCAGGGACTAATGAAAAACTGTTTTCT.

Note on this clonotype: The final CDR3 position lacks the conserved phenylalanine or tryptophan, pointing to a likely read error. CDR3 loop: CSVETGSTDTQYL. Here the CDR3 DNA reads TGCAGTGTTGAGACAGGGAGCACAGATACGCAGTATTTG. J is TRBJ2-3 and V is TRBV29-1, with TRBD1 matching 7 bases. The length of the CDR3 is 13 residues. Germline V gene lookup returns CDR1 SQVTM and CDR2 ANQGSEA.

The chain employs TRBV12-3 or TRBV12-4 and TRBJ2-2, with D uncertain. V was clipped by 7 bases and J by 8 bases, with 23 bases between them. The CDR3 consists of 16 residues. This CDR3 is CASNPSNAASTGELFF. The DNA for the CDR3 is TGTGCCAGCAACCCGTCGAACGCCGCGAGCACGGGGGAGCTGTTTTTT.

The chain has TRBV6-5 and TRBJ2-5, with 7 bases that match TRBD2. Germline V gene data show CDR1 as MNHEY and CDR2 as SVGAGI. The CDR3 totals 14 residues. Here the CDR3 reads CVNSRTGGLKTQYF. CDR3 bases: TGTGTCAACAGTCGGACGGGGGGTCTAAAGACCCAGTACTTC.

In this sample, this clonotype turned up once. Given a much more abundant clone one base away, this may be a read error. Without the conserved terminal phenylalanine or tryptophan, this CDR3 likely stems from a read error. DNA for the CDR3: TGTGCCAGCCGTAGCGGAGCCACAGATACGCAGTATCTT. This encodes CASRSGATDTQYL. This chain joins TRBV28 and TRBJ2-3; D possibly corresponds to TRBD2 (6 bases). The CDR3 loop spans 13 amino acids. Trimming cost V 8 bases and J 2 bases, with 11 bases left between them. Germline V gives CDR1 MDHEN, CDR2 SYDVKM.

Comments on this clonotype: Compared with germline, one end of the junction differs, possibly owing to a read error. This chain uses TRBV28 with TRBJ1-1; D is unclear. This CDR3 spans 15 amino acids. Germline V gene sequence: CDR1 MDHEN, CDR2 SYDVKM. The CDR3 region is CAGSLLPPAYSEAFF. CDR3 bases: TGTGCCGGCAGTTTATTGCCTCCTGCCTACTCTGAAGCTTTTTTT. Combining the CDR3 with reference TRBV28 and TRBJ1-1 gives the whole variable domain DVKVTQSSRYLVKRTGEKVFLECVQDMDHENMFWYRQDPGLGLRLIYFSYDVKMKEKGDIPEGYSVSREKKERFSLILESASTNQTSMYLCAGSLLPPAYSEAFFGQGTRLTVV.

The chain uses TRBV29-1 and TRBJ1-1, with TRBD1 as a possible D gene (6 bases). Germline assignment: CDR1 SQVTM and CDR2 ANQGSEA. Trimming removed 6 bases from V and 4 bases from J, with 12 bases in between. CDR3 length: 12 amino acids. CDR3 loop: CSVRVRGTEAFF. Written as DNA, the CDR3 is TGCAGCGTCAGGGTCAGGGGCACTGAAGCTTTCTTT.

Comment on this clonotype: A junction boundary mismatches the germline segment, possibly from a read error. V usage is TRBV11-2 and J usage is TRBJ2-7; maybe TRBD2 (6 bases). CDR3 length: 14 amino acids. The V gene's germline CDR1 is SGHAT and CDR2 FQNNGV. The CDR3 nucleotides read TGTGCTAGCAGTTGGGACCGCGGAGGGTACAAGCAGTACTTC. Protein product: CASSWDRGGYKQYF.

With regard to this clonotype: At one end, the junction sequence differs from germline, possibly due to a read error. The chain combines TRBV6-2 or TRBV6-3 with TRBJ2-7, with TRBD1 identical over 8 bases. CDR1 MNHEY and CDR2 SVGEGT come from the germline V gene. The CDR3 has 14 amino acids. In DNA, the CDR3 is TGTCCCAGCAGTTTACAGGGGGACACCTACGTGCAGTACTTC. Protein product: CPSSLQGDTYVQYF.

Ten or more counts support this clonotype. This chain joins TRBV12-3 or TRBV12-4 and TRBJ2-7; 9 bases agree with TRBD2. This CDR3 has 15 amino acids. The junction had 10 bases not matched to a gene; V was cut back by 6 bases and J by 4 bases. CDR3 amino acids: CASSSIEGLAYEQYF. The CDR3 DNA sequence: TGTGCCAGCAGCTCTATTGAGGGACTAGCTTACGAGCAGTACTTC.

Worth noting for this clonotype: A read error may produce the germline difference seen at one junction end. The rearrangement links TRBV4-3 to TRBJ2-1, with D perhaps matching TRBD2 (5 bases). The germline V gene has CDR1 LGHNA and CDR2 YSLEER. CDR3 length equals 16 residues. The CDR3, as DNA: TGCGCCCGCAGCCAGGATAGGGCTCGGACTTCAAATGAGCAGTTCTTC. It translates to CARSQDRARTSNEQFF.

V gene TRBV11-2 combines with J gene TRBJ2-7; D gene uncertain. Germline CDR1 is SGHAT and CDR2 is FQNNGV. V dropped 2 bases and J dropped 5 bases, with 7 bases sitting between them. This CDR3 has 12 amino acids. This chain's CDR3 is CASSLTLDEQYF. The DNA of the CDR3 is TGTGCCAGCAGCTTAACCCTGGACGAGCAGTACTTC.

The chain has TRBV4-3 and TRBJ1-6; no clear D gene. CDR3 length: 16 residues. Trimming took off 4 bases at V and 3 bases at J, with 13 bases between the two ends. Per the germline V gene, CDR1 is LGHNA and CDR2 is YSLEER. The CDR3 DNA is TGCGCCAGCAGCCCGACGGACCAGGACTATAATTCACCCCTCCACTTT. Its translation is CASSPTDQDYNSPLHF.

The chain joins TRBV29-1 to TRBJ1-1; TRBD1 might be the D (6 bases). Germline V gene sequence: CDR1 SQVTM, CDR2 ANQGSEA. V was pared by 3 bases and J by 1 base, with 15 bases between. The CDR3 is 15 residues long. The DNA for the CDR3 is TGCAGCGTTGATGGGGGAGGGGGGTGGAACACTGAAGCTTTCTTT. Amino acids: CSVDGGGGWNTEAFF. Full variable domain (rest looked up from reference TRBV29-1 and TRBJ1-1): SAVISQKPSRDICQRGTSLTIQCQVDSQVTMMFWYRQQPGQSLTLIATANQGSEATYESGFVIDKFPISRPNLTFSTLTVSNMSPEDSSIYLCSVDGGGGWNTEAFFGQGTRLTVV.